Shown below are 7 T cell receptor beta chains from a single sample sequenced in a study of T cells in Graves' hyperthyroidism and ophthalmopathy. Amplification of TCR beta CDR3 regions used RNA as the template. The HTBI primer set served for first-round RT-PCR of the TCR CDR3. TCRdb reanalysed the multiplex PCR reads using MiXCR and keeps one entry per CDR3 protein. This sample carries roughly 500,000 distinct CDR3 sequences, around 46% of them seen once, and the ten largest clones take roughly 19%. Sequenced input: peripheral blood or thyroid tissue (not recorded which). Receptors were obtained from an adult woman with Graves' disease, either hyperthyroidism or ophthalmopathy (not recorded which).

This clonotype was detected ten times or more. The chain recombines TRBV4-1 with TRBJ2-7, with TRBD1 matching over 8 bases. Germline V CDR1 and CDR2: MGHRA, YSYEKL. The CDR3 sequence is 14 residues long. J was trimmed by 5 bases and V by 6 bases; bases with no gene match: 9. The CDR3 spells CASRRARGRDEQYF. The DNA of the CDR3 is TGCGCCAGCAGAAGGGCCAGGGGGCGCGACGAGCAGTACTTC.

Only a few counts were recorded for this clonotype. The chain joins TRBV5-1 to TRBJ2-7; D is unresolved. V was cut by 0 bases and J by 3 bases, with 10 bases left in between. The CDR3 runs 14 residues. Looked up from germline, CDR1 is SGHRS and CDR2 is YFSETQ. CDR3 protein: CASSLVSDRYEQYF. In DNA, the CDR3 is TGCGCCAGCAGCTTGGTTTCGGACCGCTACGAGCAGTACTTC. The variable domain in full, completed from reference TRBV5-1 and TRBJ2-7, reads KAGVTQTPRYLIKTRGQQVTLSCSPISGHRSVSWYQQTPGQGLQFLFEYFSETQRNKGNFPGRFSGRQFSNSRSEMNVSTLELGDSALYLCASSLVSDRYEQYFGPGTRLTVT.

The chain recombines TRBV19 with TRBJ1-2, with a possible D match to TRBD1 (5 bases). CDR3 length: 15 residues. Trimming removed 9 bases at V and 1 base at J, with 18 bases between. CDR1 is LNHDA, CDR2 SQIVND, per germline (reference sequence). CDR3 protein: CASSPIRGLNYGYTF. As DNA, the CDR3 is TGTGCCAGCAGCCCAATCCGGGGCCTTAACTATGGCTACACCTTC.

This clonotype was detected only a few times. In DNA, the CDR3 is TGTGCCTGGAGTGTGGGGCTAAGGGGGACGGATGGCTACACCTTC. Translating gives CAWSVGLRGTDGYTF. The chain couples TRBV30 to TRBJ1-2, with D possibly matching TRBD1 (6 bases). Germline lookup yields CDR1 GTSNPN and CDR2 SVGIG (reference sequence). Trimming took 0 bases from V and 6 from J, leaving 17 bases between them. This CDR3 is 15 amino acids long.

This clonotype was seen many times. The gene calls are TRBV7-9 and TRBJ1-2; 7 nucleotides agree with TRBD1. In germline, CDR1 is SEHNR, CDR2 FQNEAQ (reference sequence). The CDR3 is 13 amino acids. V shed 3 bases and J 3 bases; nucleotides not matched to a gene: 1. The CDR3, as DNA: TGTGCCAGCAGCTTCGGGACAGACTATGGCTACACCTTC. It yields the protein CASSFGTDYGYTF.

This clonotype has just a few counts. The V gene is TRBV10-3, the J gene TRBJ2-5; D is perhaps TRBD1 (5 bases). The tail of the sequence fits TRBJ2-1 better, so the J call may be wrong. This CDR3 is 14 amino acids long. Germline V CDR1 and CDR2: ENHRY, SYGVKD. CDR3 amino acids: CAISGPGPYNEQFF. The CDR3 coding sequence is TGTGCCATCAGTGGGCCAGGGCCCTACAATGAGCAGTTCTTC.

This clonotype has ten or more counts. The chain uses TRBV7-3 and TRBJ2-2; 8 bases agree with TRBD1. Germline loops: CDR1 SGHTA, CDR2 FQGTGA. Trimming removed 5 bases from V and 7 bases from J; junction bases left unmatched: 9. CDR3 size: 15 residues. This chain's CDR3 is CASSNPGGEGGELFF. CDR3 in DNA: TGTGCCAGCAGCAACCCAGGGGGCGAGGGCGGGGAGCTGTTTTTT.